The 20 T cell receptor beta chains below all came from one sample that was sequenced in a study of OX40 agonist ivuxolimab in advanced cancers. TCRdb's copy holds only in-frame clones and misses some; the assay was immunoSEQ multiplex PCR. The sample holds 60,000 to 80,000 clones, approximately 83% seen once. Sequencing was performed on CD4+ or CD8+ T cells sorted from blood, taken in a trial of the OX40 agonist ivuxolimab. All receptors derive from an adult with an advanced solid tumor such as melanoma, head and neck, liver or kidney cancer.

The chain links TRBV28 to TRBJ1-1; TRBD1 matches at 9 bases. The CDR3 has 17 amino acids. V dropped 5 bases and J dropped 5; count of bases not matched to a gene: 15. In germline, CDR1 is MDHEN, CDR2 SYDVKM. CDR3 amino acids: CASSADRGGGGLTEAFF. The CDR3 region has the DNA TGTGCCAGCAGTGCCGACAGGGGGGGCGGGGGTCTGACTGAAGCTTTCTTT.

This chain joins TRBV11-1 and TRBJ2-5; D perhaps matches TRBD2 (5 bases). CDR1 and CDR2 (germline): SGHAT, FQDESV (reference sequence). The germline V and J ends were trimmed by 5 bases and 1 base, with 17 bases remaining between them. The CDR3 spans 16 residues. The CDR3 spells CASSPRTRATQETQYF. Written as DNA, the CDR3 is TGTGCCAGCAGCCCCAGAACTAGGGCTACCCAAGAGACCCAGTACTTC. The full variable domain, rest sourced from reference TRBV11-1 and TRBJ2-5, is EAEVAQSPRYKITEKSQAVAFWCDPISGHATLYWYRQILGQGPELLVQFQDESVVDDSQLPKDRFSAERLKGVDSTLKIQPAELGDSAMYLCASSPRTRATQETQYFGPGTRLLVL.

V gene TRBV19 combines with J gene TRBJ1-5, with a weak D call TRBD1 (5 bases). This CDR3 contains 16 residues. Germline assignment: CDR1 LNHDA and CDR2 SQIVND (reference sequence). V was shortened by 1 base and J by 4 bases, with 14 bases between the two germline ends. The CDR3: CASSIGPDGGNQPQHF. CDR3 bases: TGTGCCAGTAGTATAGGGCCGGATGGGGGAAATCAGCCCCAGCATTTT.

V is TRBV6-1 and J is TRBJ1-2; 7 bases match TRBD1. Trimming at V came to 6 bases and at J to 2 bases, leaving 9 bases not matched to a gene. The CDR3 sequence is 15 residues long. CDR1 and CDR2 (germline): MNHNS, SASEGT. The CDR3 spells CASSREGQRNYGYTF. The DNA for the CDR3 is TGTGCCAGCAGCCGGGAGGGACAGAGGAACTATGGCTACACCTTC.

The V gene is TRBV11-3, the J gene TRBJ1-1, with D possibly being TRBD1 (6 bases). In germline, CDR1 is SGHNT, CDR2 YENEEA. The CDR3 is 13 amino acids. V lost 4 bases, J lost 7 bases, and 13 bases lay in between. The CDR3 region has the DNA TGTGCCAGCAGCTCGCGGGGGGGCAGTGAAGCTTTCTTT. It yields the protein CASSSRGGSEAFF.

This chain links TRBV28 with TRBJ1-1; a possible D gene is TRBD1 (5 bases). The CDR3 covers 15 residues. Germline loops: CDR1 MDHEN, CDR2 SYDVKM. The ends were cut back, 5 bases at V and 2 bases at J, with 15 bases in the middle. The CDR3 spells CASSLPRGGNTEAFF. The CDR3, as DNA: TGTGCCAGCAGTCTTCCAAGGGGAGGAAACACTGAAGCTTTCTTT.

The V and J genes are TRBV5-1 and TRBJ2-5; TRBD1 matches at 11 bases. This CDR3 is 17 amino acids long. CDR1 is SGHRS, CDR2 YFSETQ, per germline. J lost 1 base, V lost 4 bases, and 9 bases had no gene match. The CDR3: CASSVSRGTGGQETQYF. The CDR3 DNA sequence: TGCGCCAGCAGCGTGTCCCGGGGGACAGGGGGCCAAGAGACCCAGTACTTC.

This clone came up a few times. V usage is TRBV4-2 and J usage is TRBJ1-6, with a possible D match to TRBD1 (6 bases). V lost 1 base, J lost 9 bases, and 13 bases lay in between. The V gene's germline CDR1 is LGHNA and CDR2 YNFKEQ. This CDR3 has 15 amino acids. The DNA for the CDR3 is TGTGCCAGCAGCCAAGCCAGGGGAGGCAGTTCACCCCTCCACTTT. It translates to CASSQARGGSSPLHF.

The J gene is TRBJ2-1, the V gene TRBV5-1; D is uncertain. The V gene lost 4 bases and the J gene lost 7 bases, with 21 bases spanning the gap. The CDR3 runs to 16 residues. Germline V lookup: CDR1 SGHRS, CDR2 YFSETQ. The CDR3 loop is CASSTEKAVLMNEQFF. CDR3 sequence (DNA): TGCGCCAGCAGCACCGAAAAAGCTGTACTTATGAATGAGCAGTTCTTC.

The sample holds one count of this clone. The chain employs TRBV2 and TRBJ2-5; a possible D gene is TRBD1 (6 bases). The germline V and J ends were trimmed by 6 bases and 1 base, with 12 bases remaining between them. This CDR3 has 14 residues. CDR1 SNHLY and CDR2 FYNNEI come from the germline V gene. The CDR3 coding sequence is TGTGCCAGCAGCCTGAGACAGGCCCAAGAGACCCAGTACTTC. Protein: CASSLRQAQETQYF.

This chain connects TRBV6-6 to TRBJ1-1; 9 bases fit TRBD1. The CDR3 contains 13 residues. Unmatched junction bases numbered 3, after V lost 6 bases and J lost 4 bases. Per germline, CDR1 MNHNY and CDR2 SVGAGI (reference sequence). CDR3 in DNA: TGTGCCAGCAGCGCGACAGGGGGCACTGAAGCTTTCTTT. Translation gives CASSATGGTEAFF.

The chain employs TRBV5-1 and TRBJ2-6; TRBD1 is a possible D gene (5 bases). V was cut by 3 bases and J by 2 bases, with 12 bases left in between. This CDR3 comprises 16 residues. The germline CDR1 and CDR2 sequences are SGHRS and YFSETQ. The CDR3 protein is CASSSEQAPGANVLTF. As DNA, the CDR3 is TGCGCCAGCAGCTCGGAACAGGCGCCTGGGGCCAACGTCCTGACTTTC.

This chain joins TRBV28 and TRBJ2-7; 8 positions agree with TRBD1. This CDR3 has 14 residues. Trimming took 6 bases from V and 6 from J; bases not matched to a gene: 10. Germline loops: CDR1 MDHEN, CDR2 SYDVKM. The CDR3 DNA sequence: TGTGCCAGCAGCCTGGACAGGGTTATCCGCGAGCAGTACTTC. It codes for CASSLDRVIREQYF.

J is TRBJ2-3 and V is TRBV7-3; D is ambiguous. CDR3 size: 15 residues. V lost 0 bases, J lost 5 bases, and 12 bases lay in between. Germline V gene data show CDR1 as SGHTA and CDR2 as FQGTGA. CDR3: CASSLTHIIGDTQYF. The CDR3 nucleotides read TGTGCCAGCAGCTTAACCCATATCATCGGAGATACGCAGTATTTT.

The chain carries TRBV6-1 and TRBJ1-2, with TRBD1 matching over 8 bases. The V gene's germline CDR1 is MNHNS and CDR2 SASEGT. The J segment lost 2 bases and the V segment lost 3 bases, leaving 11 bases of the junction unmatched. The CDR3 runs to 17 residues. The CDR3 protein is CASSEGPLGDRNYGYTF. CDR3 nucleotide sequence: TGTGCCAGCAGTGAGGGTCCCTTAGGGGACAGGAACTATGGCTACACCTTC.

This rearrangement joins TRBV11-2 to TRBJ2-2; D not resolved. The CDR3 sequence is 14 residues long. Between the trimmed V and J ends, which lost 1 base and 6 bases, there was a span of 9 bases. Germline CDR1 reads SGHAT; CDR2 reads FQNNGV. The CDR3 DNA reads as TGTGCCAGCAGCTTAGGAGGCAGCGCCGGGGAGCTGTTTTTT. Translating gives CASSLGGSAGELFF.

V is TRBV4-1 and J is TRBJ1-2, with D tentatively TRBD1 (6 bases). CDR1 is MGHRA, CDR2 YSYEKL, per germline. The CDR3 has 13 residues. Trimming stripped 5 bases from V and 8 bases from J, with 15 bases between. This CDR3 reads CASSSPGARGYTF. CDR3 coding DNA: TGCGCCAGCAGCTCGCCGGGGGCGCGGGGCTACACCTTC.

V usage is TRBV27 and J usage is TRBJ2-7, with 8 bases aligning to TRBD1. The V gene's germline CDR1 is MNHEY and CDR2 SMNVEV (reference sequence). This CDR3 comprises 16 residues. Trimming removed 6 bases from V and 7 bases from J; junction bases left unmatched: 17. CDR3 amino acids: CASSLLRTGPPKEQYF. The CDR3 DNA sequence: TGTGCCAGCAGCCTACTCCGGACAGGGCCCCCCAAGGAGCAGTACTTC.

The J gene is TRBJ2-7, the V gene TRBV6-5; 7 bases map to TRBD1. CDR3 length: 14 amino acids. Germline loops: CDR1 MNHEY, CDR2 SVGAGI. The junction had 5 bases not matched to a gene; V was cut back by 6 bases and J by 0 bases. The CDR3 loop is CASRVDRVSYEQYF. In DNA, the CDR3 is TGTGCCAGCAGAGTCGACAGGGTCTCCTACGAGCAGTACTTC.

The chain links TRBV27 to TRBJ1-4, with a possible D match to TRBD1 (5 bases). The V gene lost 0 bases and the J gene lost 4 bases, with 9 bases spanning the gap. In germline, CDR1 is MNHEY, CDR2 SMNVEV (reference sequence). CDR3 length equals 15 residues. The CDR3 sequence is CASSLSRQGNEKLFF. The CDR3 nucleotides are TGTGCCAGCAGTTTATCAAGGCAGGGTAATGAAAAACTGTTTTTT. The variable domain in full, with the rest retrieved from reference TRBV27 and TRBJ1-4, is EAQVTQNPRYLITVTGKKLTVTCSQNMNHEYMSWYRQDPGLGLRQIYYSMNVEVTDKGDVPEGYKVSRKEKRNFPLILESPSPNQTSLYFCASSLSRQGNEKLFFGSGTQLSVL.